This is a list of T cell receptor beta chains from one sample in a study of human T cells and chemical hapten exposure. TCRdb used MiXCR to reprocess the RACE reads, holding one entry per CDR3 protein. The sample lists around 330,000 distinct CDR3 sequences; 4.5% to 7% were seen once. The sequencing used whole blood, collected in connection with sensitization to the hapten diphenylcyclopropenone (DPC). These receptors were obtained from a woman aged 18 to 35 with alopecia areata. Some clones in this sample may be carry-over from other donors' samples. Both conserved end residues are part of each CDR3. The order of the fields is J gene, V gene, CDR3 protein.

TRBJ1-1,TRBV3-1,CASSQTGGSTEAFF
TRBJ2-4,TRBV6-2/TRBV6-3,CASRGTGENIQYF
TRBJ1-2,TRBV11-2,CASSPFHGYTF
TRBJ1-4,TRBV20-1,CSARSSGRNEKLFF
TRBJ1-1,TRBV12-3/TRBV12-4,CASSSSRDREAAFF
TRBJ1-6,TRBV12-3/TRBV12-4,CASSSGTPGFPLHF
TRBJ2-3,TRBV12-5,CASGLGADTQYF
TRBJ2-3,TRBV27,CASSFYTTGGSDTQYF
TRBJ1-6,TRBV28,CASRSRDSYSPLHF
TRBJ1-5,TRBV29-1,CSVVAGTENQPQHF
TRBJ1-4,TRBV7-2,CASSLGGRGVSEKLFF
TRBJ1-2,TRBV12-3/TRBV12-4,CASSLRVWFAIYGYTF
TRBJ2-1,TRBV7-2,CASSLVGTSELPNEQFF
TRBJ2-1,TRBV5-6,CASSHRQRIYNEQFF
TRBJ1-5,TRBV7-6,CASSLGGQGNQPQHF
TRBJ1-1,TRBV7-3,CASSPQPLDRGTEAFF
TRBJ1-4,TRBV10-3,CAISDYSNPNEKLFF
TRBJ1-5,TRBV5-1,CASSLGYSNQPQHF
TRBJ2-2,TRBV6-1,CASRQSGTGELFF
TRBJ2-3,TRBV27,CASRTGFRTDTQYF
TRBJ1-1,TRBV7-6,CASSLNGKNTEAFF
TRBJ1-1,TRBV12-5,CASGLGVTNTEAFF
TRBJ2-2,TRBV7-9,CASSSPAGDNTGELFF
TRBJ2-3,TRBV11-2,CASSASSGTSASTDTQYF
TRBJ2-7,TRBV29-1,CSASQGFNEQYF
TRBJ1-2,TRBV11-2,CASSADRRANYGYTF
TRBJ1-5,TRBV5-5,CASSTPGSNQPQHF
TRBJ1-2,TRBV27,CASSFSTGNLWGYTF
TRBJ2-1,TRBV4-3,CASSQDLDSIGFNEQFF
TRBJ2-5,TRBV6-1,CASRTGGAGETQYF
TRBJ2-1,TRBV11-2,CASSPIRGTGYNEQFF
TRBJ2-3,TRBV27,CASSLYGGPADTQYF
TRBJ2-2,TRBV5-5,CASSLNGELFF
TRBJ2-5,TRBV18,CASSPGLAGGYLEETQYF
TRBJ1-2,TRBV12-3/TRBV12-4,CASSMDRGGYGYTF
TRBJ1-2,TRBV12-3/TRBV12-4,CASSFGQGDGYTF
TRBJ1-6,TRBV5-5,CASSPRARGNNSPLHF
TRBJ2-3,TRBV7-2,CASSFPAGGLGTDTQYF
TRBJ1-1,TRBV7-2,CASSYQDRVKAFF
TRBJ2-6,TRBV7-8,CASSLKVAGANVLTF
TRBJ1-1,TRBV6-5,CASSYSHGWDTEAFF
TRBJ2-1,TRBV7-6,CASSPRTGENEQFF
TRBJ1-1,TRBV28,CASIRGGWGEAFF
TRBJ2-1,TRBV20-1,CSASLNRYNEQFF
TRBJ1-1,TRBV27,CASSPRSNTEAFF
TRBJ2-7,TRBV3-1,CASSQGTGSYEQYF
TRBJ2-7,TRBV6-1,CASSAMKGQGEQYF